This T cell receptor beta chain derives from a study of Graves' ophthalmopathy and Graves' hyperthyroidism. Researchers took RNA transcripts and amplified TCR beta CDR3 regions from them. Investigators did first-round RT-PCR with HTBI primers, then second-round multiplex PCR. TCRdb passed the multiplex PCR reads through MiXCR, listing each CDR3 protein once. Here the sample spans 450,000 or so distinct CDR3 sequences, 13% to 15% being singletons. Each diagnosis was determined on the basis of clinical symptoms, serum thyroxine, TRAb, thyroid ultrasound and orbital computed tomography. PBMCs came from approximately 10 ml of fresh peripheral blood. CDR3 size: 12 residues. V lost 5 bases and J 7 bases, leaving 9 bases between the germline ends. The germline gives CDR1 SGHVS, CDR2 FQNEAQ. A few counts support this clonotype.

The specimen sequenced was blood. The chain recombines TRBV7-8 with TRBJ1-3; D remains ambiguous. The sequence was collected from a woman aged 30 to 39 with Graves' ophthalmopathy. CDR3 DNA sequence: TGTGCCAGCAGCCCCCCCAGCAACACCATATATTTT. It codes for CASSPPSNTIYF.